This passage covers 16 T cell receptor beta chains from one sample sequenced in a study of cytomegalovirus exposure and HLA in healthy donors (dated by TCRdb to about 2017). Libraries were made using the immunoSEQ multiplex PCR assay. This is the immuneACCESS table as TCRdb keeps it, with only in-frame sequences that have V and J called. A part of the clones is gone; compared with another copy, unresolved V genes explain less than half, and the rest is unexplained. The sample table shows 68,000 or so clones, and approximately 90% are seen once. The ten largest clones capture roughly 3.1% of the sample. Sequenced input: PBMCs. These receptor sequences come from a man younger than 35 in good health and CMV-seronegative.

CDR3 sequence: CASSLVRQGVIGNTIYF. CDR3 DNA sequence: TGTGCCAGCAGCTTAGTACGACAGGGTGTAATTGGAAACACCATATATTTT. The chain has TRBV7-8 and TRBJ1-3; 7 nucleotides line up with TRBD1. The CDR3 runs 17 residues. After removal of 1 base from V and 3 bases from J, the junction contained 9 bases not matched to a gene. CDR1 and CDR2 from the germline V gene are SGHVS and FQNEAQ.

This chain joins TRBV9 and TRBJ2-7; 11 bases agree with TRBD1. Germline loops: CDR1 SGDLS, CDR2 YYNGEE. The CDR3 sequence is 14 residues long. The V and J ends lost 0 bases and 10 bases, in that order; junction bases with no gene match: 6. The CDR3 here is CASSVVGQGADQYF. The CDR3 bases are TGTGCCAGCAGCGTAGTTGGACAGGGGGCCGATCAGTACTTC.

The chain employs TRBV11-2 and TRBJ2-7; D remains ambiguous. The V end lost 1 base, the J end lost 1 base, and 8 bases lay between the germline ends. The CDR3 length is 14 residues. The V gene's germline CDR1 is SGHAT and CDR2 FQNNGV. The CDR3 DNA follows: TGTGCCAGCAGCTTAGCCCTGCGATCCTACGAGCAGTACTTC. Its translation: CASSLALRSYEQYF.

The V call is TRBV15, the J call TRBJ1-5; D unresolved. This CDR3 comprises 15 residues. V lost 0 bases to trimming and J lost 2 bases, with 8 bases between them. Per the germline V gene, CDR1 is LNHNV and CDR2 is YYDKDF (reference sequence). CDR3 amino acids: CATSRDRLGNQPQHF. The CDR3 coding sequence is TGTGCCACCAGCAGAGATAGGCTAGGCAATCAGCCCCAGCATTTT.

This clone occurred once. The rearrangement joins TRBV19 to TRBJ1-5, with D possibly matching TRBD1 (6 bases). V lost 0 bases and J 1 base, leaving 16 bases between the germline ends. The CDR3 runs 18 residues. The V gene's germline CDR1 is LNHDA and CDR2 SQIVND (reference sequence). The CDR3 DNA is TGTGCCAGTAGTATAGAGGCCCCTACAGGGAACAGCAATCAGCCCCAGCATTTT. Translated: CASSIEAPTGNSNQPQHF. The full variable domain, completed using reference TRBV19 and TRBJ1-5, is DGGITQSPKYLFRKEGQNVTLSCEQNLNHDAMYWYRQDPGQGLRLIYYSQIVNDFQKGDIAEGYSVSREKKESFPLTVTSAQKNPTAFYLCASSIEAPTGNSNQPQHFGDGTRLSIL.

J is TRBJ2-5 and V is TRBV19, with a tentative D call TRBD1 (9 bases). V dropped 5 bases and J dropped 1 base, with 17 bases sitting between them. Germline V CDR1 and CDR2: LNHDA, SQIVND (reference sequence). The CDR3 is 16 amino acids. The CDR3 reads CASSREGQGIQETQYF. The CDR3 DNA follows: TGTGCCAGTAGTCGGGAGGGACAGGGAATCCAAGAGACCCAGTACTTC.

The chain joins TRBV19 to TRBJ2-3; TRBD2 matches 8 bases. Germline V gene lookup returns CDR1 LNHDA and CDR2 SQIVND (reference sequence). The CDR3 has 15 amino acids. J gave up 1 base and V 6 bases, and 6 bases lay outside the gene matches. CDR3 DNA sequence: TGTGCCAGTAGCCCCGGGAGGGCAGGCACAGATACGCAGTATTTT. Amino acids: CASSPGRAGTDTQYF.

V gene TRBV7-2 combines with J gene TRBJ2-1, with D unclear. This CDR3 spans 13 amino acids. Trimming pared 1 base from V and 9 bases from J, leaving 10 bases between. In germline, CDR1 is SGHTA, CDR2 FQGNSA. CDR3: CASSLVRVSEQFF. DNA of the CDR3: TGTGCCAGCAGCTTAGTTCGGGTTAGTGAGCAGTTCTTC. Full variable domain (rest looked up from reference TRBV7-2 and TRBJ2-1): GAGVSQSPSNKVTEKGKDVELRCDPISGHTALYWYRQSLGQGLEFLIYFQGNSAPDKSGLPSDRFSAERTGGSVSTLTIQRTQQEDSAVYLCASSLVRVSEQFFGPGTRLTVL.

The CDR3 sequence is CASRRTIERKDHQPQHF. CDR3 DNA sequence: TGTGCCAGCAGACGCACAATAGAGAGGAAGGATCATCAGCCCCAGCATTTT. The genes are TRBV2 and TRBJ1-5; D gene ambiguous. The CDR3 covers 17 residues. The V end lost 6 bases, the J end lost 5 bases, and 23 bases lay between the germline ends. The germline CDR1 and CDR2 sequences are SNHLY and FYNNEI.

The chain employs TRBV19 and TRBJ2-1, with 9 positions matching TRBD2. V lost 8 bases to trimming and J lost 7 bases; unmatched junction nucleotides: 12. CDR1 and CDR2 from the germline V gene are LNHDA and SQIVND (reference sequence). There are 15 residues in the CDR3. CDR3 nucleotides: TGTGCCAGTTCACGTGGCCTAGCGGGATTTAATGAGCAGTTCTTC. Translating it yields CASSRGLAGFNEQFF.

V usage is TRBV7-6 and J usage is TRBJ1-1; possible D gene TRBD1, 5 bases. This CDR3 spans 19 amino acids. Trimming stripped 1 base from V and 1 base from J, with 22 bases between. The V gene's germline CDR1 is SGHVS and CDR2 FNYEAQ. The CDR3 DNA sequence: TGTGCCAGCAGCTTAGGTCTTAGGGGCAGGGCGAGGTGGAACACTGAAGCTTTCTTT. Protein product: CASSLGLRGRARWNTEAFF.

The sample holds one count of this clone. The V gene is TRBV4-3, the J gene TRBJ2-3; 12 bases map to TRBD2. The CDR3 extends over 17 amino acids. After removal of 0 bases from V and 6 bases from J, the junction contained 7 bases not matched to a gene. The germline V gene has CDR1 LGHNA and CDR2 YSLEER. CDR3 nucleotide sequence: TGCGCCAGCAGCCAAGATCGTTGGACTAGCGGGATTGATACGCAGTATTTT. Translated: CASSQDRWTSGIDTQYF.

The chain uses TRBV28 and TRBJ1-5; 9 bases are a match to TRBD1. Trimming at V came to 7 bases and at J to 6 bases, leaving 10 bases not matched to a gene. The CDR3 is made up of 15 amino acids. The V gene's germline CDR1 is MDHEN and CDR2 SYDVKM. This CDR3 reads CASTLPTGGIQPQHF. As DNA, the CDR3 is TGTGCCAGCACCCTCCCCACAGGGGGCATTCAGCCCCAGCATTTT. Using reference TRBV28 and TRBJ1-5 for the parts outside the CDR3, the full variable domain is DVKVTQSSRYLVKRTGEKVFLECVQDMDHENMFWYRQDPGLGLRLIYFSYDVKMKEKGDIPEGYSVSREKKERFSLILESASTNQTSMYLCASTLPTGGIQPQHFGDGTRLSIL.

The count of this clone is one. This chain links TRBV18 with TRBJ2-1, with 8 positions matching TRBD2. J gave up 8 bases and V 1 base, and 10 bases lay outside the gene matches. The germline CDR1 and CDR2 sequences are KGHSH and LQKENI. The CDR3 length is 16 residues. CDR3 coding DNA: TGTGCCAGCTCACCACAGGAGCGGGGGTCGGGCTATGAGCAGTTCTTC. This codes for CASSPQERGSGYEQFF.

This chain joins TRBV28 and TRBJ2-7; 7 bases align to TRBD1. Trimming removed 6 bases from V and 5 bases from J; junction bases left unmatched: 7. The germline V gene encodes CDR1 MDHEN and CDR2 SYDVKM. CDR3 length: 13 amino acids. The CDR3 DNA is TGTGCCAGCAGACCCACAGGGGACCACGAGCAGTACTTC. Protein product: CASRPTGDHEQYF.

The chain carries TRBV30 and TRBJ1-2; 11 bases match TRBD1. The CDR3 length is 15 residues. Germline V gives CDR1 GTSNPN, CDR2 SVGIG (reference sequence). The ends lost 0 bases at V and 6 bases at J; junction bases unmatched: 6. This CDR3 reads CAWSVGTGGIDGYTF. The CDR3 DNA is TGTGCCTGGAGTGTCGGGACAGGGGGAATCGATGGCTACACCTTC.